This T cell receptor (beta chain) stems from a study of CXCR3-negative and CXCR3-positive naive CD8 T cells. The CDR3 is 14 amino acids. Per germline, CDR1 DFQATT and CDR2 SNEGSKA (reference sequence). UMI-tagged TRB cDNA libraries were built via 5' RACE. TCRdb reworked the 5' RACE reads into one entry per CDR3 protein, no DNA. This sample's table reports 55,000 to 65,000 distinct CDR3 sequences. Study outcomes and limitations: The study found more hydrophobic TRB CDR3s in CXCR3-positive naive cells than in CXCR3-negative naive cells. For memory CD8+ cells diversity was much lower, but both naive subsets had comparably high diversity. Unlike memory cells, which differed, naive CXCR3-negative and CXCR3-positive cells had similar TRBV-TRBJ usage.

In the case of this clonotype: Its antigen is currently unknown.

Material: naive CXCR3+ CD8+ T cells from blood. As for subset: CD45RO-CCR7+CD27+CD95- naive CD8+ T cells expressing CXCR3 (TNR3+). This chain joins TRBV20-1 and TRBJ1-4; the D gene TCRdb calls, TRBD1, cannot be checked with no DNA. This clonotype originated in a human donor in good health. Some clones in this sample may be carry-over from other donors' samples. The CDR3 loop is CSAREFRENEKLFF.